The 16 T cell receptor beta chains below all came from one sample that was sequenced in a study of Ad26.COV2.S vaccination and SARS-CoV-2 variants. Method: immunoSEQ multiplex PCR; TCRdb's copy keeps in-frame clones and lacks some. Of about 320,000 clones listed, around 81% were seen once; the top ten hold 2.1%. Treatment defined: around 19 received Ad26.COV2.S at low or high dose, single or two shots; 5 received placebo; per-sample allocation not given. Sampling occurred on day 63 after the first vaccine or placebo injection. This specimen consisted of peripheral blood, obtained in a trial of Ad26.COV2.S vaccine versus placebo. The receptors come from a person between 18 and 65 years old who received the Ad26.COV2.S COVID-19 vaccine or a placebo.

Only one count was recorded for this clone. The J gene is TRBJ1-2, the V gene TRBV3-1 (or the pseudogene TRBV3-2); 7 nucleotides agree with TRBD1. Trimming took 4 bases from V and 0 from J; bases not matched to a gene: 5. The CDR3 consists of 15 residues. Germline V gene sequence: CDR1 LGHDT, CDR2 YNNKEL (reference sequence). CDR3 amino acids: CASSPGTASNYGYTF. CDR3 DNA sequence: TGTGCCAGCAGCCCTGGGACAGCCTCTAACTATGGCTACACCTTC.

This sequence joins TRBV3-1 (or the pseudogene TRBV3-2) and TRBJ1-4; D may be TRBD1 (6 bases). V was clipped by 1 base and J by 15 bases, with 12 bases between them. CDR3 length: 12 residues. Germline CDR1 reads LGHDT; CDR2 reads YNNKEL (reference sequence). The CDR3 loop reads CASSQVPGVLFF. CDR3 DNA sequence: TGTGCCAGCAGCCAAGTGCCAGGGGTGTTGTTTTTT.

This chain links TRBV5-4 with TRBJ2-7; possibly TRBD1 or TRBD2 for D (5 bases each). Between the trimmed V and J ends, which lost 4 bases and 2 bases, there was a span of 22 bases. The germline V gene has CDR1 SGHNT and CDR2 YYREEE (reference sequence). The length of the CDR3 is 17 residues. The CDR3 DNA is TGTGCCAGCAGCCGTCTAGTCCGGGACGGCCGTACCTACGAGCAGTACTTC. It encodes CASSRLVRDGRTYEQYF.

To note about this clone: Other DNA sequences within the sample encode an identical CDR3. The chain is built from TRBV27 and TRBJ1-5; tentatively, D is TRBD1 (6 bases). Trimming cost V 6 bases and J 5 bases, with 14 bases left between them. This CDR3 is 14 amino acids long. The germline gives CDR1 MNHEY, CDR2 SMNVEV (reference sequence). The DNA of the CDR3 is TGTGCCAGCAGGCCTCACAGGGACCATCAGCCCCAGCATTTT. Residues: CASRPHRDHQPQHF.

V usage is TRBV5-1 and J usage is TRBJ2-5; 7 bases align to TRBD1. Trimming at V came to 0 bases and at J to 5 bases, leaving 13 bases not matched to a gene. The CDR3 loop spans 17 amino acids. Germline values: CDR1 SGHRS, CDR2 YFSETQ. The CDR3 here is CASSLGDRAPIGETQYF. The CDR3 bases are TGCGCCAGCAGCTTGGGGGACAGAGCACCAATAGGGGAGACCCAGTACTTC.

The chain carries TRBV7-3 and TRBJ2-2; D remains ambiguous. The ends were cut back, 4 bases at V and 5 bases at J, with 17 bases in the middle. CDR3 length: 16 amino acids. The germline gives CDR1 SGHTA, CDR2 FQGTGA. Written as DNA, the CDR3 is TGTGCCAGCAGCTCAAGGGCCATTACCGGGACCGGGGAGCTGTTTTTT. Translation gives CASSSRAITGTGELFF.

CDR3 sequence (DNA): TGTGCCAGCAGCAAAGCAGACGGGCTAGCGGCCTACGAGCAGTACTTC. Its protein is CASSKADGLAAYEQYF. V and J are TRBV3-1 (or the pseudogene TRBV3-2) and TRBJ2-7; 7 bases map to TRBD2. CDR1 and CDR2 (germline): LGHDT, YNNKEL (reference sequence). The trim removed 5 bases at V and 2 bases at J, leaving 12 bases unmatched. The CDR3 sequence is 16 residues long.

The chain uses TRBV29-1 and TRBJ1-1; 8 positions match TRBD1. Germline CDR1 reads SQVTM; CDR2 reads ANQGSEA. V shed 3 bases and J 9 bases; nucleotides not matched to a gene: 9. The CDR3 contains 13 residues. CDR3 sequence (DNA): TGCAGCGTTGATCTAGGGACAGGAAGGAAAGCTTTCTTT. Its translation: CSVDLGTGRKAFF.

J is TRBJ1-4 and V is TRBV6-5; a possible D gene is TRBD1 (5 bases). V dropped 6 bases and J dropped 5 bases, with 16 bases sitting between them. CDR3 size: 15 residues. Germline V gene data show CDR1 as MNHEY and CDR2 as SVGAGI. CDR3 in amino acids: CASRPLGGTNEKLFF. The CDR3 bases are TGTGCCAGCAGACCACTCGGGGGTACCAATGAAAAACTGTTTTTT.

The V and J genes are TRBV15 and TRBJ1-1; 11 nucleotides match TRBD1. V was clipped by 5 bases and J by 5 bases; unmatched bases: 4. Germline-derived CDR1 and CDR2 are LNHNV and YYDKDF (reference sequence). The CDR3 has 14 amino acids. The CDR3 spells CATSRTGGYTEAFF. For the CDR3, the DNA is TGTGCCACCAGCCGGACAGGGGGCTATACTGAAGCTTTCTTT.

V gene TRBV5-1 combines with J gene TRBJ2-2; D might be TRBD2 (7 bases). Trimming removed 4 bases at V and 0 bases at J, with 16 bases between. CDR1 SGHRS and CDR2 YFSETQ come from the germline V gene. The CDR3 consists of 17 residues. In DNA, the CDR3 is TGCGCCAGCAGCCAACGGGGGGCTATCGCGAACACCGGGGAGCTGTTTTTT. Protein sequence: CASSQRGAIANTGELFF.

This clone was seen just once. This sequence joins TRBV29-1 and TRBJ1-1; 7 positions agree with TRBD1. Germline CDR1 and CDR2: SQVTM and ANQGSEA. The CDR3 loop spans 13 amino acids. Unmatched junction bases numbered 8, after V lost 6 bases and J lost 4 bases. The CDR3 sequence is CSVATGAGTEAFF. The CDR3 DNA reads as TGCAGCGTGGCTACAGGGGCGGGCACTGAAGCTTTCTTT.

The chain links TRBV18 to TRBJ1-4; the D is unclear. V was trimmed by 1 base and J by 7 bases, leaving 16 bases between them. Germline V gives CDR1 KGHSH, CDR2 LQKENI. CDR3 size: 16 residues. This CDR3 is CASSPRNAGLSEKLFF. Here the CDR3 DNA reads TGTGCCAGCTCACCACGGAATGCGGGGTTGAGTGAAAAACTGTTTTTT.

This sequence joins TRBV7-3 and TRBJ1-1, with 7 bases that match TRBD1. The CDR3 has 13 amino acids. The trim removed 0 bases at V and 11 bases at J, leaving 6 bases unmatched. Germline lookup yields CDR1 SGHTA and CDR2 FQGTGA. This CDR3 reads CASSLTGGREAFF. The CDR3 DNA sequence: TGTGCCAGCAGCTTAACAGGGGGCCGGGAGGCTTTCTTT.

The CDR3 loop reads CASSLARGTGELFF. The CDR3 region has the DNA TGTGCCAGCAGCTTAGCGCGGGGTACCGGGGAGCTGTTTTTT. The rearrangement uses TRBV7-8 and TRBJ2-2; D may be TRBD2 (6 bases). Looked up from germline, CDR1 is SGHVS and CDR2 is FQNEAQ. Deletions cut 0 bases from V and 5 bases from J, with 7 bases between. This CDR3 is built from 14 residues.

This clone was recorded once. CDR3 loop: CASSRNIGGLDEQFF. The CDR3, as DNA: TGTGCCAGCAGCCGAAATATTGGGGGCCTCGATGAGCAGTTCTTC. V and J are TRBV3-1 (or the pseudogene TRBV3-2) and TRBJ2-1; a possible D gene is TRBD1 (6 bases). The CDR3 is 15 amino acids. Germline CDR1 is LGHDT and CDR2 is YNNKEL (reference sequence). V was cut by 4 bases and J by 8 bases, with 18 bases left in between.